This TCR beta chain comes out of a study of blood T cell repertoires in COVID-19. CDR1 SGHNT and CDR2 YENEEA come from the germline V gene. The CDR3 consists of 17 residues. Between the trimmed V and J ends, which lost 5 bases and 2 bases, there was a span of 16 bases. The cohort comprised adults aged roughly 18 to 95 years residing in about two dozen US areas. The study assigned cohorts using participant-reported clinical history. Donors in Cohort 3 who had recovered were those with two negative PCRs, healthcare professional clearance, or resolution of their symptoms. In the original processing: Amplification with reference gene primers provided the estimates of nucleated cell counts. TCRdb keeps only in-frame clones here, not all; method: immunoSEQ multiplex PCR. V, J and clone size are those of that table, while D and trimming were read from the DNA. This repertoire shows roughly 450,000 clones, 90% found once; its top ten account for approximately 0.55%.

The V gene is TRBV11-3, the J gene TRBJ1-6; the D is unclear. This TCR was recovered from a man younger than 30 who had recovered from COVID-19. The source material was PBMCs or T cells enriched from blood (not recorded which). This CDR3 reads CASSPTGGIPYNSPLHF. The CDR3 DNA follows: TGTGCCAGCAGCCCGACGGGAGGGATTCCCTATAATTCACCCCTCCACTTT.